One sample yielded the 13 T cell receptor beta chains listed below, sequenced in a study of PD-1 blockade in classical Hodgkin lymphoma. Time point reported: cycle 4 day 1 (C4D1), after 6 weeks of nivolumab. Relapse after autologous stem cell transplantation occurred in every patient, and brentuximab vedotin exposure varied. Sequencing used immunoSEQ multiplex PCR; TCRdb keeps in-frame clones, though not all of them. The repertoire holds 21,000 or so clones, roughly 85% seen once, with about an eighth in the top ten. Sequencing was performed on peripheral blood mononuclear cells (PBMCs), taken before the fourth cycle of nivolumab. The receptors here all came from a human donor with classical Hodgkin lymphoma.

The chain recombines TRBV2 with TRBJ2-7; 7 bases align to TRBD1. Germline loops: CDR1 SNHLY, CDR2 FYNNEI. The CDR3 totals 13 residues. V was clipped by 4 bases and J by 2 bases; unmatched bases: 2. The CDR3 DNA reads TGTGCCAGCAGTGGGCAGGGGGCCTACGAGCAGTACTTC. This codes for CASSGQGAYEQYF.

This clone appeared a single time. The chain employs TRBV25-1 and TRBJ2-4, with D tentatively TRBD1 (5 bases). Trimming shortened V by 4 bases and J by 13 bases, and 17 bases separated the two germline ends. The length of the CDR3 is 13 residues. Germline CDR1 reads MGHDK; CDR2 reads SYGVNS. In DNA, the CDR3 is TGTGCCAGCAGTGGTGCTGGACATCCTCTCCAGTACTTC. Protein: CASSGAGHPLQYF.

This sequence joins TRBV19 and TRBJ1-5; possible D gene TRBD1, 5 bases. Per the germline V gene, CDR1 is LNHDA and CDR2 is SQIVND (reference sequence). Trimming took off 6 bases at V and 6 bases at J, with 18 bases between the two ends. CDR3 length: 15 residues. CDR3 DNA: TGTGCCAGTAGCCCCGTGGGGGGGGGTATTCAGCCCCAGCATTTT. Its translation: CASSPVGGGIQPQHF.

The J gene is TRBJ1-1, the V gene TRBV7-9; 8 nucleotides match TRBD1. Germline CDR1 is SEHNR and CDR2 is FQNEAQ (reference sequence). The CDR3 has 16 amino acids. V shed 3 bases, J shed 10 bases, and the junction held 16 bases outside the gene matches. The DNA of the CDR3 is TGTGCCAGCAGCTTCGGACAGGGTAATTCGAATACGGGAGCTTTCTTT. Its protein is CASSFGQGNSNTGAFF.

The V and J genes are TRBV27 and TRBJ2-3; D remains unclear. The V gene lost 0 bases and the J gene lost 1 base, with 2 bases spanning the gap. CDR3 length: 13 residues. Germline assignment: CDR1 MNHEY and CDR2 SMNVEV (reference sequence). CDR3: CASSLSGTDTQYF. The CDR3 DNA reads as TGTGCCAGCAGTTTATCCGGCACAGATACGCAGTATTTT.

The V and J genes are TRBV5-1 and TRBJ2-5; a possible D gene is TRBD1 (6 bases). Germline V gene lookup returns CDR1 SGHRS and CDR2 YFSETQ. This CDR3 comprises 15 residues. V was pared by 2 bases and J by 1 base, with 12 bases between. Here the CDR3 DNA reads TGCGCCAGCAGCTTAATGGGACAAATCCAAGAGACCCAGTACTTC. It is translated as CASSLMGQIQETQYF.

V is TRBV27 and J is TRBJ2-3, with 9 bases that match TRBD2. Germline CDR1 and CDR2: MNHEY and SMNVEV (reference sequence). The CDR3 spans 15 residues. Trimming removed 7 bases from V and 1 base from J; junction bases left unmatched: 6. The CDR3 DNA is TGTGCCAGCACCAAACTAGCGGGCCGCACAGATACGCAGTATTTT. It translates to CASTKLAGRTDTQYF.

This chain uses TRBV2 with TRBJ2-1; D is possibly TRBD2 (5 bases). Looked up from germline, CDR1 is SNHLY and CDR2 is FYNNEI. The CDR3 is 18 residues long. Trimming stripped 4 bases from V and 0 bases from J, with 19 bases between. The CDR3 is CASSVTRDLGSSYNEQFF. Written as DNA, the CDR3 is TGTGCCAGCAGTGTTACGAGGGATCTCGGAAGCTCCTACAATGAGCAGTTCTTC.

The chain joins TRBV7-9 to TRBJ1-1, with 9 bases matching TRBD1. CDR1 is SEHNR and CDR2 is FQNEAQ in the germline V gene (reference sequence). The V gene end was trimmed by 5 bases and the J gene end by 1 base; junction bases not matched to a gene: 8. This CDR3 is 16 amino acids long. The DNA for the CDR3 is TGTGCCAGCAGCGTTACAGGGGGCCTAAGGAACACTGAAGCTTTCTTT. Translated: CASSVTGGLRNTEAFF. The full variable domain, with the rest looked up from reference TRBV7-9 and TRBJ1-1, is DTGVSQNPRHKITKRGQNVTFRCDPISEHNRLYWYRQTLGQGPEFLTYFQNEAQLEKSRLLSDRFSAERPKGSFSTLEIQRTEQGDSAMYLCASSVTGGLRNTEAFFGQGTRLTVV.

V gene TRBV18 combines with J gene TRBJ2-7; 13 bases agree with TRBD2. The germline V gene encodes CDR1 KGHSH and CDR2 LQKENI. The V and J ends lost 3 bases and 2 bases, in that order; junction bases with no gene match: 4. CDR3 length: 16 residues. DNA of the CDR3: TGTGCCAGCTCACCTAGACTAGCGGGAGGCGCCTACGAGCAGTACTTC. Translation gives CASSPRLAGGAYEQYF.

The chain has TRBV4-2 and TRBJ2-1; TRBD2 agrees at 9 bases. In germline, CDR1 is LGHNA, CDR2 YNFKEQ. Losses at the gene ends were 1 base for V and 5 bases for J; bases not matched to a gene: 3. The CDR3 is 15 residues long. The CDR3 spells CASSQVERGDNEQFF. The CDR3 DNA is TGTGCCAGCAGCCAAGTTGAGCGGGGGGACAATGAGCAGTTCTTC.

The chain couples TRBV11-3 to TRBJ2-3; D is perhaps TRBD1 (5 bases). The CDR3 covers 17 residues. Trimming left V 5 bases short and J 0 bases short, with 18 bases between. In germline, CDR1 is SGHNT, CDR2 YENEEA. The chain's CDR3 is CASSPGYFLTSTDTQYF. The CDR3 DNA reads TGTGCCAGCAGCCCAGGGTACTTTCTTACTAGCACAGATACGCAGTATTTT.

The rearrangement joins TRBV5-1 to TRBJ1-2, with D tentatively TRBD1 (5 bases). The V gene lost 4 bases and the J gene lost 2 bases, with 18 bases spanning the gap. CDR3 length: 16 residues. CDR1 SGHRS and CDR2 YFSETQ come from the germline V gene. The CDR3 spells CASSPTTQGQNYGYTF. In DNA form, the CDR3 reads TGCGCCAGCAGCCCAACGACTCAAGGACAAAACTATGGCTACACCTTC. Complete variable domain (other parts from reference TRBV5-1 and TRBJ1-2): KAGVTQTPRYLIKTRGQQVTLSCSPISGHRSVSWYQQTPGQGLQFLFEYFSETQRNKGNFPGRFSGRQFSNSRSEMNVSTLELGDSALYLCASSPTTQGQNYGYTFGSGTRLTVV.